One sample yielded the 8 T cell receptor beta chains listed below, sequenced in a study of post-analysis software for immune sequencing data. Included in the TCR beta cDNA libraries were unique molecular identifiers. TCRdb re-called the PCR reads through MiXCR, storing one row per CDR3 protein. The sample carries under 900,000 distinct CDR3 sequences, roughly 50% recorded once. Antigen specificity for these receptors is unknown. Overall study findings and caveats: The study found TRBV5-6, TRBV5-1 and TRBV20-1 among 5 or 6 TRBV segments more frequent in patients than controls.

Material: blood. These receptors were collected from a girl aged 5 to 17 with multiple sclerosis.

V usage is TRBV27 and J usage is TRBJ2-5; 9 bases agree with TRBD1. The CDR3 runs to 15 residues. Looked up from germline, CDR1 is MNHEY and CDR2 is SMNVEV (reference sequence). V lost 3 bases and J lost 3; bases outside the gene matches: 5. Here the CDR3 reads CASSFHGTGKETQYF. In nucleotides, the CDR3 is TGTGCCAGCAGTTTCCATGGGACAGGGAAAGAGACCCAGTACTTC.

The rearrangement links TRBV4-1 to TRBJ1-1; the D gene is possibly TRBD1 (5 bases). Trimming removed 0 bases from V and 3 bases from J, with 14 bases in between. The CDR3 consists of 16 residues. CDR1 MGHRA and CDR2 YSYEKL come from the germline V gene. The CDR3 coding sequence is TGCGCCAGCAGCCAAGATGGGGGAGGGTCGGACACTGAAGCTTTCTTT. Translation: CASSQDGGGSDTEAFF.

A single count supports this clonotype. The chain recombines TRBV4-2 with TRBJ2-7; 7 bases fit TRBD1. TRBJ2-5 matches the DNA end more closely, so the J call is doubtful. CDR3 size: 13 residues. Germline V gene sequence: CDR1 LGHNA, CDR2 YNFKEQ. CDR3 sequence reads: CASTNRDRETQYF. For the CDR3, the DNA is TGTGCCAGCACAAACCGGGACAGAGAGACCCAGTACTTC.

This chain links TRBV29-1 with TRBJ2-4; possibly TRBD1 or TRBD2 for D (5 bases each). Germline V gives CDR1 SQVTM, CDR2 ANQGSEA. The CDR3 runs to 13 residues. V gave up 7 bases and J gave up 7 bases, with 17 bases separating them. CDR3 nucleotides: TGCAGCGGAAGGGACGGACAACGGAACATTCAGTACTTC. Amino acid sequence: CSGRDGQRNIQYF.

The gene calls are TRBV6-6 and TRBJ2-1; 10 bases are a match to TRBD1. This CDR3 is 13 amino acids long. The V gene's germline CDR1 is MNHNY and CDR2 SVGAGI (reference sequence). Unmatched junction bases numbered 0, after V lost 0 bases and J lost 10 bases. The CDR3 DNA reads as TGTGCCAGCAGTTACTCGGGACAGGGGGAGCAGTTCTTC. Its protein product is CASSYSGQGEQFF.

This clonotype showed up just a few times. The rearrangement uses TRBV3-1 and TRBJ1-1, with a weak D call TRBD1 (6 bases). This CDR3 is 14 amino acids long. Germline assignment: CDR1 LGHDT and CDR2 YNNKEL (reference sequence). V dropped 3 bases and J dropped 5 bases, with 13 bases sitting between them. CDR3 DNA sequence: TGTGCCAGCAGCCAGGGGGGCGGAGGGACTGAAGCTTTCTTT. It yields the protein CASSQGGGGTEAFF.

The rearrangement uses TRBV2 and TRBJ1-2; D is unclear. The V and J ends lost 2 bases and 4 bases respectively, with 8 bases between them. Germline loops: CDR1 SNHLY, CDR2 FYNNEI. This CDR3 has 13 residues. In DNA, the CDR3 is TGTGCCAGCAGTGAATCGGATCCCTATGGCTACACCTTC. It translates to CASSESDPYGYTF.

This rearrangement joins TRBV29-1 to TRBJ2-3; D is possibly TRBD1 (6 bases). The ends were cut back, 6 bases at V and 5 bases at J, with 18 bases in the middle. The length of the CDR3 is 14 residues. From germline, CDR1 is SQVTM and CDR2 ANQGSEA. In nucleotides, the CDR3 is TGCAGCGTACCCGGCAGGGGATTGGGAGATACGCAGTATTTT. Translating gives CSVPGRGLGDTQYF.